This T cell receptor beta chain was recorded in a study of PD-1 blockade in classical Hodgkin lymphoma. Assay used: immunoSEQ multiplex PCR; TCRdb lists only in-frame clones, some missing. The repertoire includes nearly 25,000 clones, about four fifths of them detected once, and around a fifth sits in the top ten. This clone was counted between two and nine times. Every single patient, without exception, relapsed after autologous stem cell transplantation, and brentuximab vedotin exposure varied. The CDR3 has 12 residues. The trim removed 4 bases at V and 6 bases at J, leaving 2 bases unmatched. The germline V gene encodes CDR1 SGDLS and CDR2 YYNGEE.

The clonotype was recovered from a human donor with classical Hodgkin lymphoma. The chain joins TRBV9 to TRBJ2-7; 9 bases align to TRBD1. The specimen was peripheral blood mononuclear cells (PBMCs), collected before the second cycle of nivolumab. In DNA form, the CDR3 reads TGTGCCAGCAGCACGGGACAGGGCGAGCAGTACTTC. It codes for CASSTGQGEQYF.